Listed here are 21 T cell receptor beta chains from one sample, sequenced in a study of cytomegalovirus exposure and HLA in healthy donors. PCR employed 60 Vbeta and 13 Jbeta primers. The table came from immunoSEQ multiplex PCR; TCRdb's copy has only in-frame clones and leaves some out. The data include roughly 150,000 clones; the top ten clones carry 1.5% to 2%. Material for sequencing was PBMCs. The receptors here all came from a woman aged 45-60 years in good health and CMV-seronegative.

This chain links TRBV5-1 with TRBJ2-2; D ambiguous. Germline values: CDR1 SGHRS, CDR2 YFSETQ. The CDR3 sequence is 13 residues long. V was trimmed by 1 base and J by 6 bases, leaving 7 bases between them. CDR3 residues: CASSLFRAGELFF. DNA of the CDR3: TGCGCCAGCAGCTTGTTTAGAGCCGGGGAGCTGTTTTTT.

The CDR3 nucleotides are TGTGCCAGCAGTTACTCCTCAGGGTCCCGGCAGCCCCAGCATTTT. The encoded protein is CASSYSSGSRQPQHF. The V and J genes are TRBV6-5 and TRBJ1-5, with a weak D call TRBD1 (5 bases). Germline lookup yields CDR1 MNHEY and CDR2 SVGAGI. The CDR3 runs to 15 residues. The V gene lost 0 bases and the J gene lost 7 bases, with 13 bases spanning the gap.

The rearrangement joins TRBV27 to TRBJ2-4; 11 bases align to TRBD2. There are 16 residues in the CDR3. V was pared by 6 bases and J by 2 bases, with 6 bases of the junction left unmatched. Germline V gives CDR1 MNHEY, CDR2 SMNVEV (reference sequence). CDR3 residues: CASRLAGAGTKNIQYF. The CDR3 DNA sequence: TGTGCCAGCAGACTAGCGGGGGCCGGGACCAAAAACATTCAGTACTTC.

In nucleotides, the CDR3 is TGTGCCAGCAGTGAAGCGCGAACTAGCGGGGCCCAGTACTTC. Protein sequence: CASSEARTSGAQYF. The V call is TRBV6-1, the J call TRBJ2-5; 10 nucleotides align to TRBD2. The V gene end was trimmed by 0 bases and the J gene end by 9 bases; junction bases not matched to a gene: 4. CDR1 and CDR2 from the germline V gene are MNHNS and SASEGT. The CDR3 length is 14 residues.

On this clone itself: This specimen includes other DNA sequences encoding the same CDR3. This chain joins TRBV5-6 and TRBJ1-4; unclear D gene. Germline values: CDR1 SGHDT, CDR2 YYEEEE. Trimming removed 1 base from V and 0 bases from J, with 4 bases in between. The CDR3 is 14 amino acids. CDR3 sequence reads: CASSLIATNEKLFF. CDR3 in DNA: TGTGCCAGCAGCTTGATAGCAACTAATGAAAAACTGTTTTTT.

The chain has TRBV5-5 and TRBJ1-1, with 7 bases aligning to TRBD1. This CDR3 has 12 amino acids. CDR1 is SGHKS, CDR2 YYEKEE, per germline (reference sequence). V lost 2 bases and J lost 7; bases outside the gene matches: 2. The CDR3 coding sequence is TGTGCCAGCAGCTTTACAGGGGATGAAGCTTTCTTT. Protein sequence: CASSFTGDEAFF.

DNA for the CDR3: TGTGCCAGCAGCCTCATGGGACTAGCGAATTTCAATGAGCAGTTCTTC. It codes for CASSLMGLANFNEQFF. The chain couples TRBV11-2 to TRBJ2-1; TRBD2 matches at 10 bases. The V gene's germline CDR1 is SGHAT and CDR2 FQNNGV. This CDR3 has 16 residues. The J segment lost 6 bases and the V segment lost 5 bases, leaving 10 bases of the junction unmatched.

V usage is TRBV9 and J usage is TRBJ1-2; no clear D gene. Germline V gene lookup returns CDR1 SGDLS and CDR2 YYNGEE. The CDR3 covers 14 residues. Trimming removed 0 bases at V and 1 base at J, with 7 bases between. The CDR3 DNA follows: TGTGCCAGCAGCGTAGTTCGGGATAACTATGGCTACACCTTC. Translated, it gives CASSVVRDNYGYTF.

V gene TRBV2 combines with J gene TRBJ1-1, with D perhaps matching TRBD1 (6 bases). V shed 6 bases and J shed 2 bases, with 16 bases lying between them. The CDR3 contains 15 residues. CDR1 and CDR2 (germline): SNHLY, FYNNEI. The CDR3 nucleotides read TGTGCCAGCAGGAACAGGGCGGAAGGAAACACTGAAGCTTTCTTT. Its translation is CASRNRAEGNTEAFF.

The chain is built from TRBV9 and TRBJ1-2, with D tentatively TRBD1 (6 bases). Trimming removed 3 bases at V and 4 bases at J, with 19 bases between. In germline, CDR1 is SGDLS, CDR2 YYNGEE. The CDR3 consists of 16 residues. CDR3 sequence reads: CASSGGHLRDIYGYTF. In nucleotides, the CDR3 is TGTGCCAGCAGCGGGGGACACTTACGGGACATCTATGGCTACACCTTC.

The J gene is TRBJ1-1, the V gene TRBV20-1; no definite D call. There are 11 residues in the CDR3. Germline values: CDR1 DFQATT, CDR2 SNEGSKA (reference sequence). V was cut by 2 bases and J by 3 bases, with 4 bases left in between. This chain's CDR3 is CSARLYTEAFF. CDR3 bases: TGCAGTGCTAGACTTTACACTGAAGCTTTCTTT.

This rearrangement joins TRBV29-1 to TRBJ2-3; 7 positions match TRBD1. With V trimmed by 2 bases and J by 4 bases, 3 bases remained unmatched. The CDR3 runs to 13 residues. CDR1 and CDR2 (germline): SQVTM, ANQGSEA. The CDR3 loop is CSVERTGADTQYF. Written as DNA, the CDR3 is TGCAGCGTTGAAAGAACAGGGGCAGATACGCAGTATTTT.

The V and J genes are TRBV5-1 and TRBJ2-3; TRBD1 might be the D (5 bases). Trimming took off 1 base at V and 4 bases at J, with 13 bases between the two ends. CDR1 SGHRS and CDR2 YFSETQ come from the germline V gene. The CDR3 covers 15 residues. The CDR3 nucleotides are TGCGCCAGCAGCTTGTCAGGGCATCAGGCAGATACGCAGTATTTT. Encoded protein: CASSLSGHQADTQYF.

V and J are TRBV6-1 and TRBJ2-7; D might be TRBD2 (5 bases). This CDR3 contains 14 residues. Germline V gives CDR1 MNHNS, CDR2 SASEGT. V lost 5 bases to trimming and J lost 0 bases, with 11 bases between them. The CDR3 DNA is TGTGCCAGCAGTTCCCGGACTGACTCCTACGAGCAGTACTTC. This gives the protein CASSSRTDSYEQYF.

The chain uses TRBV28 and TRBJ1-2, with 8 nucleotides matching TRBD1. The CDR3 runs to 23 residues. Germline V CDR1 and CDR2: MDHEN, SYDVKM. The V segment lost 1 base and the J segment 2 bases; nucleotides outside the gene matches: 27. CDR3 protein: CASSLLEILGQGRTEPLNYGYTF. CDR3 sequence (DNA): TGTGCCAGCAGTTTATTGGAGATATTAGGACAGGGACGGACCGAACCCTTGAACTATGGCTACACCTTC.

The chain is built from TRBV6-6 and TRBJ2-1; TRBD1 agrees at 9 bases. CDR1 and CDR2 from the germline V gene are MNHNY and SVGAGI (reference sequence). J lost 7 bases, V lost 7 bases, and 11 bases had no gene match. This CDR3 is built from 15 residues. The CDR3 sequence is CASNIAPGTGNEQFF. As DNA, the CDR3 is TGTGCCAGCAACATAGCTCCCGGGACAGGGAATGAGCAGTTCTTC.

This chain joins TRBV9 and TRBJ2-7; 7 bases agree with TRBD2. The CDR3 has 13 amino acids. CDR1 is SGDLS and CDR2 is YYNGEE in the germline V gene. V gave up 3 bases and J gave up 2 bases; unmatched junction bases: 2. The CDR3 region has the DNA TGTGCCAGCAGCGGCGGGAGCCCCTACGAGCAGTACTTC. Protein sequence: CASSGGSPYEQYF.

The chain couples TRBV13 to TRBJ2-7; unclear D gene. This CDR3 spans 15 amino acids. V shed 5 bases and J shed 1 base, with 15 bases lying between them. CDR1 and CDR2 from the germline V gene are PRHDT and FYEKMQ (reference sequence). This CDR3 reads CASSGPTPSSYEQYF. The CDR3 coding sequence is TGTGCCAGCAGCGGCCCCACCCCTAGTTCCTACGAGCAGTACTTC.

This chain uses TRBV28 with TRBJ2-7; maybe TRBD1 (6 bases). This CDR3 spans 13 amino acids. The germline V gene encodes CDR1 MDHEN and CDR2 SYDVKM. Deletions cut 5 bases from V and 3 bases from J, with 11 bases between. CDR3 in amino acids: CASSRQVVYEQYF. The CDR3 bases are TGTGCCAGCAGTAGACAGGTCGTCTACGAGCAGTACTTC. The whole variable domain, filled in from reference TRBV28 and TRBJ2-7, reads DVKVTQSSRYLVKRTGEKVFLECVQDMDHENMFWYRQDPGLGLRLIYFSYDVKMKEKGDIPEGYSVSREKKERFSLILESASTNQTSMYLCASSRQVVYEQYFGPGTRLTVT.

The chain uses TRBV7-3 and TRBJ1-4, with D perhaps TRBD1 (5 bases). The CDR3 consists of 15 residues. V was cut by 0 bases and J by 3 bases, with 8 bases left in between. The germline gives CDR1 SGHTA, CDR2 FQGTGA. The CDR3 sequence is CASSLTGGSNEKLFF. The CDR3 DNA reads as TGTGCCAGCAGCTTAACGGGGGGATCTAATGAAAAACTGTTTTTT. The full variable domain, with the rest looked up from reference TRBV7-3 and TRBJ1-4, is GAGVSQTPSNKVTEKGKYVELRCDPISGHTALYWYRQSLGQGPEFLIYFQGTGAADDSGLPNDRFFAVRPEGSVSTLKIQRTERGDSAVYLCASSLTGGSNEKLFFGSGTQLSVL.

This chain uses TRBV29-1 with TRBJ2-2, with TRBD1 matching 8 bases. The CDR3 sequence is 17 residues long. The germline gives CDR1 SQVTM, CDR2 ANQGSEA. V lost 0 bases to trimming and J lost 4 bases; unmatched junction nucleotides: 10. The chain's CDR3 is CSVEDQGQGVGTGELFF. The CDR3 DNA reads TGCAGCGTTGAAGATCAAGGACAGGGAGTAGGCACCGGGGAGCTGTTTTTT.